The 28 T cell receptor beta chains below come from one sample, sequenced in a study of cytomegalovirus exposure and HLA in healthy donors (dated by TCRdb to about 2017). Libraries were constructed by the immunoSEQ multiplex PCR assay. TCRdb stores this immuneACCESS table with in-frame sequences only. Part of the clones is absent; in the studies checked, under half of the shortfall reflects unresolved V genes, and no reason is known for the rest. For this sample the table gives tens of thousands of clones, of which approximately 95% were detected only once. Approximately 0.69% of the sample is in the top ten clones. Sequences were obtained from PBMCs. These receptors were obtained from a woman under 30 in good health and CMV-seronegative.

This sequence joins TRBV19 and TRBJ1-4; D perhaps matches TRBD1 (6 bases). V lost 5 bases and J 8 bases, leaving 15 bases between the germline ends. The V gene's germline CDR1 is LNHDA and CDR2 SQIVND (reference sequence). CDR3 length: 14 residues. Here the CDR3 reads CASSRRGISEKLFF. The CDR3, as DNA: TGTGCCAGTAGTCGCAGGGGAATTTCGGAAAAACTGTTTTTT.

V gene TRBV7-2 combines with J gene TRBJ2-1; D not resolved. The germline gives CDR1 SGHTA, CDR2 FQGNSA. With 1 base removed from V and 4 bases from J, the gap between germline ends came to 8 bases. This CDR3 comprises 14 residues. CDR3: CASSLGLSYNEQFF. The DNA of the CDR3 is TGTGCCAGCAGCTTAGGACTCTCGTACAATGAGCAGTTCTTC.

The CDR3 nucleotides read TGCGCCAGCAGCCCGACTAGCGGAGCGTACAATGAGCAGTTCTTC. It specifies CASSPTSGAYNEQFF. The V call is TRBV5-1, the J call TRBJ2-1; TRBD2 agrees at 9 bases. This CDR3 is built from 15 residues. Germline V gene sequence: CDR1 SGHRS, CDR2 YFSETQ. Trimming removed 4 bases from V and 4 bases from J; junction bases left unmatched: 6.

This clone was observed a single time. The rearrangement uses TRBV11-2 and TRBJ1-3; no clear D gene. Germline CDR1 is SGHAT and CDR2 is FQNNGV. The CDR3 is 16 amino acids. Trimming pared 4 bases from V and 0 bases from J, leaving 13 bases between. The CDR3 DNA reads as TGTGCCAGCAGCTCCCTTGGGAGAAGCTCTGGAAACACCATATATTTT. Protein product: CASSSLGRSSGNTIYF. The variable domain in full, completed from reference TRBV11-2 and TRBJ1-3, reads EAGVAQSPRYKIIEKRQSVAFWCNPISGHATLYWYQQILGQGPKLLIQFQNNGVVDDSQLPKDRFSAERLKGVDSTLKIQPAKLEDSAVYLCASSSLGRSSGNTIYFGEGSWLTVV.

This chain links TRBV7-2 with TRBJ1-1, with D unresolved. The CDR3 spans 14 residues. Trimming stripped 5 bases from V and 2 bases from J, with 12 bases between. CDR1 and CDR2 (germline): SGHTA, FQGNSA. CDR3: CASSPEGGNTEAFF. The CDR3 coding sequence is TGTGCCAGCAGCCCAGAGGGCGGTAACACTGAAGCTTTCTTT.

The CDR3 sequence: CASSQPDRGQRETQYF. The CDR3, as DNA: TGCGCCAGCAGTCAACCGGACAGGGGGCAGCGGGAGACCCAGTACTTC. The chain recombines TRBV23-1 with TRBJ2-5; 11 nucleotides align to TRBD1. TRBV23-1 is an ORF, and what it does is uncertain. V dropped 2 bases and J dropped 5; count of bases not matched to a gene: 7. There are 16 residues in the CDR3.

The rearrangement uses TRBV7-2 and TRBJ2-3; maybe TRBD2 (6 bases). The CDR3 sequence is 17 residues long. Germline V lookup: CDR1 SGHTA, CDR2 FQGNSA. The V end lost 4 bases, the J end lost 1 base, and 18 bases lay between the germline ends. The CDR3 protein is CASSSQIVAERTDTQYF. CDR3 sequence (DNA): TGTGCCAGCAGCTCTCAGATAGTAGCGGAGCGCACAGATACGCAGTATTTT. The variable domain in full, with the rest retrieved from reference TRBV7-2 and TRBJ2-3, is GAGVSQSPSNKVTEKGKDVELRCDPISGHTALYWYRQSLGQGLEFLIYFQGNSAPDKSGLPSDRFSAERTGGSVSTLTIQRTQQEDSAVYLCASSSQIVAERTDTQYFGPGTRLTVL.

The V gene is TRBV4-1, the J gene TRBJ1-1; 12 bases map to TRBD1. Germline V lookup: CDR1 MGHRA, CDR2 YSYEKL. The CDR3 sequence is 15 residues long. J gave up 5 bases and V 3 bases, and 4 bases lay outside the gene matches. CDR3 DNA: TGCGCCAGCAGCCAGGGACAGGGGGCGAGGACTGAAGCTTTCTTT. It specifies CASSQGQGARTEAFF.

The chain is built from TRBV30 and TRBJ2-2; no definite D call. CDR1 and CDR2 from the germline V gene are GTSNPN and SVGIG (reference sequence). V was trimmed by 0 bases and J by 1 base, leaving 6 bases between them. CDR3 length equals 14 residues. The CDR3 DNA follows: TGTGCCTGGAGTGTACAGAGGAACACCGGGGAGCTGTTTTTT. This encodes CAWSVQRNTGELFF.

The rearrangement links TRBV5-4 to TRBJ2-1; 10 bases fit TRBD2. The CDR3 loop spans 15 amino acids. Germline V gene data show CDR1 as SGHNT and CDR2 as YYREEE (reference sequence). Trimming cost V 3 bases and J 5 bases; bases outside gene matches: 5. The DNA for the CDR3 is TGTGCCAGCAGCTCTAGCGGGAGACCGGACAATGAGCAGTTCTTC. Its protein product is CASSSSGRPDNEQFF. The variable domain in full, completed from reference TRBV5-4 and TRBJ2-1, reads ETGVTQSPTHLIKTRGQQVTLRCSSQSGHNTVSWYQQALGQGPQFIFQYYREEENGRGNFPPRFSGLQFPNYSSELNVNALELDDSALYLCASSSSGRPDNEQFFGPGTRLTVL.

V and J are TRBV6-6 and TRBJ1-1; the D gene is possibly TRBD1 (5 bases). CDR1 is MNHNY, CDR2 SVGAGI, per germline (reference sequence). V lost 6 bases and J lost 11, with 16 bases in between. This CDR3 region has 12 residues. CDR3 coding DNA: TGTGCCAGCAGCCAACAGTACCCAGGGGCTTTCTTT. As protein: CASSQQYPGAFF.

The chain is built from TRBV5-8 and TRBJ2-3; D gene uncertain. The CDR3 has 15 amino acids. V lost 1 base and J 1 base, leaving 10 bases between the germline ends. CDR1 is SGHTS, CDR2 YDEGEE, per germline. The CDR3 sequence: CASSLFTQGTDTQYF. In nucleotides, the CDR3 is TGTGCCAGCAGCTTGTTCACGCAGGGCACAGATACGCAGTATTTT.

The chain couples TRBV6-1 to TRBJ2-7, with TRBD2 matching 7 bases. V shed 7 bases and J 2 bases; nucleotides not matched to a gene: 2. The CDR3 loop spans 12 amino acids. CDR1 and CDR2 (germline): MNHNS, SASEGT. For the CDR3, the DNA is TGTGCCAGCACTGGACTAGCCTACGAGCAGTACTTC. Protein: CASTGLAYEQYF.

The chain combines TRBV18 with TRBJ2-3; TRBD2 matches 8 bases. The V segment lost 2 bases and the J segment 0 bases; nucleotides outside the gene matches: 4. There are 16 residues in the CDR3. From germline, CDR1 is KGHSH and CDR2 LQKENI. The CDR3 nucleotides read TGTGCCAGCTCACCAACGCGGGGGGCGAGCACAGATACGCAGTATTTT. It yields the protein CASSPTRGASTDTQYF.

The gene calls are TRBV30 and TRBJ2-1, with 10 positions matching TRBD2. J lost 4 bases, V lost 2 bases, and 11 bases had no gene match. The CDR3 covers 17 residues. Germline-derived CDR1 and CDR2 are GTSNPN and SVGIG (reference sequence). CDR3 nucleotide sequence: TGTGCCTGGAGTTCCGCCCGGACTAGCGGTTATTACAATGAGCAGTTCTTC. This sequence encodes CAWSSARTSGYYNEQFF.

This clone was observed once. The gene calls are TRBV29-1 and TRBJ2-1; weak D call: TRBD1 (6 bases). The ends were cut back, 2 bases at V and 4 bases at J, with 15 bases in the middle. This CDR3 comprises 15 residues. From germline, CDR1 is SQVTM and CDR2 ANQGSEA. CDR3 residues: CSVESPGQKYNEQFF. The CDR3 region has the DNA TGCAGCGTTGAATCCCCGGGACAAAAATACAATGAGCAGTTCTTC.

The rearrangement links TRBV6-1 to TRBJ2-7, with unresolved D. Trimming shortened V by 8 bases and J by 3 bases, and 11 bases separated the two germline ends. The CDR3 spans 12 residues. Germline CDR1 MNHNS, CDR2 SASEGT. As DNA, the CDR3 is TGTGCCAGCTCCCCAGGTCTCTACGAGCAGTACTTC. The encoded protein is CASSPGLYEQYF.

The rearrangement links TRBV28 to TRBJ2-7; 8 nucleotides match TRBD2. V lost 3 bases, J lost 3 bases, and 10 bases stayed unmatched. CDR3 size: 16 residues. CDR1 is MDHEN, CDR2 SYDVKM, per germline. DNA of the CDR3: TGTGCCAGCAGTTTCCCCGGACTAGCTTCGATCTACGAGCAGTACTTC. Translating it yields CASSFPGLASIYEQYF. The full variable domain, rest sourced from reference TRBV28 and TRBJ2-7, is DVKVTQSSRYLVKRTGEKVFLECVQDMDHENMFWYRQDPGLGLRLIYFSYDVKMKEKGDIPEGYSVSREKKERFSLILESASTNQTSMYLCASSFPGLASIYEQYFGPGTRLTVT.

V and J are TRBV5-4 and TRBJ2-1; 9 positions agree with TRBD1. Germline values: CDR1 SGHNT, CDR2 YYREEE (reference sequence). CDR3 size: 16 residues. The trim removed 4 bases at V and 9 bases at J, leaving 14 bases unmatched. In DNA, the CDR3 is TGTGCCAGCAGCGGGGGGTGGACAGGGGTCCTTAGTGAGCAGTTCTTC. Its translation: CASSGGWTGVLSEQFF.

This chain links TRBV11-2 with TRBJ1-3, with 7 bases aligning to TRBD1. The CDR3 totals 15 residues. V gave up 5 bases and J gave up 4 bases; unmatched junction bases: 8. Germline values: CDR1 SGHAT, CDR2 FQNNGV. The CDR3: CASSRPQGRGNTIYF. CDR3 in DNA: TGTGCCAGCAGCCGTCCACAGGGGAGGGGAAACACCATATATTTT. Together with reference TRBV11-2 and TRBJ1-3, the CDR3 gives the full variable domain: EAGVAQSPRYKIIEKRQSVAFWCNPISGHATLYWYQQILGQGPKLLIQFQNNGVVDDSQLPKDRFSAERLKGVDSTLKIQPAKLEDSAVYLCASSRPQGRGNTIYFGEGSWLTVV.

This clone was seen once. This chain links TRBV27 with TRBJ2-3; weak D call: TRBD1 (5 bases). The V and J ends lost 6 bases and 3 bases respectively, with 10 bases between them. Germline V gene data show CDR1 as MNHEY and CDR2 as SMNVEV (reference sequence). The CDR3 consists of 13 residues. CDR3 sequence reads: CASRSQGTDTQYF. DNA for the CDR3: TGTGCCAGCAGAAGTCAGGGTACAGATACGCAGTATTTT.

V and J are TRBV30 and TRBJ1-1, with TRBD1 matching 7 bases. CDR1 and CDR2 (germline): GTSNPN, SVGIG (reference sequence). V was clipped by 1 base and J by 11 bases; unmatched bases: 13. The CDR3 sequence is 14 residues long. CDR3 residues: CAWSAQDISRGAFF. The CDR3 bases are TGTGCCTGGAGTGCCCAGGACATATCCAGGGGGGCTTTCTTT.

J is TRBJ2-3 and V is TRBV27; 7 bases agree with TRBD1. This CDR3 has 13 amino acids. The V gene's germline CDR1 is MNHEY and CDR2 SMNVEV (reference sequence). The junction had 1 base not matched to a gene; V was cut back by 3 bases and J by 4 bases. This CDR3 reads CASSFTGADTQYF. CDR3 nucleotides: TGTGCCAGCAGTTTTACAGGGGCAGATACGCAGTATTTT.

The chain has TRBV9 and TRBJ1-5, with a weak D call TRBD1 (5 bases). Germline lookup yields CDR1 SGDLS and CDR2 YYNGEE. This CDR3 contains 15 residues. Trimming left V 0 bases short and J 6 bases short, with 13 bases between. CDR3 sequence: CASSVGWGGSQPQHF. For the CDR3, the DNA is TGTGCCAGCAGCGTAGGGTGGGGCGGGAGTCAGCCCCAGCATTTT.

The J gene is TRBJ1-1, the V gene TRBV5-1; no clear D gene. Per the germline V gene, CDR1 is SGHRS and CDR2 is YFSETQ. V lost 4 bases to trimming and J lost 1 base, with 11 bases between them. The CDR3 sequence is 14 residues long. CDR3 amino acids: CASSPVGGNTEAFF. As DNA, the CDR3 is TGCGCCAGCAGCCCAGTAGGAGGGAACACTGAAGCTTTCTTT.

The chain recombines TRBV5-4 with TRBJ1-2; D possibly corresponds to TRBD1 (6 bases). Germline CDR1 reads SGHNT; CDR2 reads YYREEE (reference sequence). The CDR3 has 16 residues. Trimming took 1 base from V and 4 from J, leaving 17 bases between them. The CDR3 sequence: CASSLPGQGQIYGYTF. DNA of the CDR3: TGTGCCAGCAGCTTGCCCGGCCAGGGACAAATCTATGGCTACACCTTC.

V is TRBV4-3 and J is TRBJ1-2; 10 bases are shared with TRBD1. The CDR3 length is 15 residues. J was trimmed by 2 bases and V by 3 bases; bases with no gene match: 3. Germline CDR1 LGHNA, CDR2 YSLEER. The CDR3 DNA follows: TGCGCCAGCAGCCAGACGACAGGGGGCAACTATGGCTACACCTTC. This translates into CASSQTTGGNYGYTF.

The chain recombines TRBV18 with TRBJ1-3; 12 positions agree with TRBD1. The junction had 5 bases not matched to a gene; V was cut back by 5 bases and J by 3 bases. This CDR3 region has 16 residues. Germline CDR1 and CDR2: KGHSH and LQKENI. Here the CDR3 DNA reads TGTGCCAGCTCATTCCGGGACAGGGGGCTTGGAAACACCATATATTTT. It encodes CASSFRDRGLGNTIYF.